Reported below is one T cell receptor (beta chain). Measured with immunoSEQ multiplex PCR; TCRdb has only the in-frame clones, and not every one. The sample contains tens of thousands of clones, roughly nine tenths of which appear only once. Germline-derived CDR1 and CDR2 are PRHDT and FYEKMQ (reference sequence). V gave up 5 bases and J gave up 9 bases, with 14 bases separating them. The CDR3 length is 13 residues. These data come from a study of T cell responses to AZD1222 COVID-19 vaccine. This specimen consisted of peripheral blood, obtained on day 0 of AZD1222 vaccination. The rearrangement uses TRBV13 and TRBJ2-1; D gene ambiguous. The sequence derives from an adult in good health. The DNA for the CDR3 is TGTGCCAGCAGCCGTGATGGTAGCAGTGAGCAGTTCTTC. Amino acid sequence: CASSRDGSSEQFF.